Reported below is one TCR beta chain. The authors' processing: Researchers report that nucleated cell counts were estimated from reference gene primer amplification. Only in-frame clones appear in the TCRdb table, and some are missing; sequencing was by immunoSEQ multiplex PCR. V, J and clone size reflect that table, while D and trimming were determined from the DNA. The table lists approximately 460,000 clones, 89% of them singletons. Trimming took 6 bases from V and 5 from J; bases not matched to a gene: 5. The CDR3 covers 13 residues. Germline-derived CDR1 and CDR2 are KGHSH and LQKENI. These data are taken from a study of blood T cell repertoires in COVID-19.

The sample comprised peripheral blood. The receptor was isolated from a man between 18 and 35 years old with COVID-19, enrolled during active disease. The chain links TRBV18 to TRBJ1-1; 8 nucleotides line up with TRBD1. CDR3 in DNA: TGTGCCAGCTCGGGGCAGGGGGCGACTGAAGCTTTCTTT. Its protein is CASSGQGATEAFF.